Shown below are 21 T cell receptor beta chains from a single sample sequenced in a study of T cell responses to AZD1222 COVID-19 vaccine. Using immunoSEQ multiplex PCR, the repertoire was profiled, and TCRdb retains in-frame clones only, with some absent. The sample consists of about 110,000 clones, about 86% of them appearing once. Sequences were derived from peripheral blood, sampled on day 0 of AZD1222 vaccination. Every receptor here comes from an adult in good health.

The chain is built from TRBV6-2 or TRBV6-3 and TRBJ1-5; possible D gene TRBD1, 5 bases. Per germline, CDR1 MNHEY and CDR2 SVGEGT. V was trimmed by 2 bases and J by 0 bases, leaving 8 bases between them. This CDR3 comprises 15 residues. In nucleotides, the CDR3 is TGTGCCAGCAGTTACAGGGGACTTAGCAATCAGCCCCAGCATTTT. This gives the protein CASSYRGLSNQPQHF.

This sequence joins TRBV14 and TRBJ2-3; no clear D gene. The germline V gene has CDR1 SGHDN and CDR2 FVKESK. V was cut by 0 bases and J by 4 bases, with 2 bases left in between. The CDR3 loop spans 12 amino acids. CDR3 loop: CASSQESDTQYF. CDR3 bases: TGTGCCAGCAGCCAAGAGTCAGATACGCAGTATTTT.

The gene calls are TRBV21-1 and TRBJ2-5; TRBD1 is the table's D call, not checked against the DNA. TRBV21-1 is flagged as a pseudogene. The CDR3 has 14 amino acids. In nucleotides, the CDR3 is TGTGCCAGCAGCAATAGGACAGCCCAAGAGACCCAGTACTTC. Translation: CASSNRTAQETQYF.

This chain connects TRBV18 to TRBJ1-3; TRBD1 matches 7 bases. The length of the CDR3 is 17 residues. CDR1 KGHSH and CDR2 LQKENI come from the germline V gene. V lost 2 bases, J lost 5 bases, and 12 bases stayed unmatched. CDR3 nucleotides: TGTGCCAGCTCACCAAGGAGCGTCCGGGACAGAAGAAACACCATATATTTT. This sequence encodes CASSPRSVRDRRNTIYF.

This chain links TRBV6-1 with TRBJ1-5; TRBD1 agrees at 11 bases. The CDR3 covers 17 residues. V was pared by 5 bases and J by 3 bases, with 9 bases of the junction left unmatched. Germline V gene sequence: CDR1 MNHNS, CDR2 SASEGT. CDR3 amino acids: CASSKGTGGEDNQPQHF. CDR3 in DNA: TGTGCCAGCAGTAAAGGGACAGGGGGAGAGGACAATCAGCCCCAGCATTTT.

The V gene is TRBV9, the J gene TRBJ2-2; 11 nucleotides match TRBD1. CDR1 SGDLS and CDR2 YYNGEE come from the germline V gene. This CDR3 has 17 residues. Germline trimming cut 3 bases from V and 5 bases from J; bases unmatched to any gene: 9. The CDR3 DNA reads TGTGCCAGCAGCGCAGCTCTGGGACAGGGGGGGACCGGGGAGCTGTTTTTT. Protein product: CASSAALGQGGTGELFF. The variable domain in full, with the rest retrieved from reference TRBV9 and TRBJ2-2, is DSGVTQTPKHLITATGQRVTLRCSPRSGDLSVYWYQQSLDQGLQFLIQYYNGEERAKGNILERFSAQQFPDLHSELNLSSLELGDSALYFCASSAALGQGGTGELFFGEGSRLTVL.

This clone was seen only once. This rearrangement joins TRBV5-4 to TRBJ2-7; possibly TRBD1 or TRBD2 for D (6 bases each). The CDR3 contains 15 residues. Looked up from germline, CDR1 is SGHNT and CDR2 is YYREEE (reference sequence). The ends were cut back, 1 base at V and 2 bases at J, with 13 bases in the middle. The CDR3 sequence is CASSLPAGEAYEQYF. DNA for the CDR3: TGTGCCAGCAGCTTGCCGGCAGGGGAGGCCTACGAGCAGTACTTC.

This clone was detected once. The chain links TRBV5-1 to TRBJ2-3; 8 bases match TRBD2. CDR3 length equals 14 residues. CDR1 is SGHRS, CDR2 YFSETQ, per germline. J was trimmed by 3 bases and V by 0 bases; bases with no gene match: 0. This chain's CDR3 is CASSLERGTDTQYF. Here the CDR3 DNA reads TGCGCCAGCAGCTTGGAGCGGGGGACAGATACGCAGTATTTT.

This sequence joins TRBV28 and TRBJ1-1; TRBD1 might be the D (5 bases). Germline values: CDR1 MDHEN, CDR2 SYDVKM. The CDR3 is made up of 14 amino acids. V was pared by 6 bases and J by 1 base, with 12 bases between. The DNA for the CDR3 is TGTGCCAGCAGACCCGGGGGAGAGAACACTGAAGCTTTCTTT. It translates to CASRPGGENTEAFF.

This chain uses TRBV30 with TRBJ1-6, with 9 nucleotides matching TRBD1. This CDR3 region has 13 residues. Looked up from germline, CDR1 is GTSNPN and CDR2 is SVGIG (reference sequence). Germline trimming cut 8 bases from V and 13 bases from J; bases unmatched to any gene: 12. Written as DNA, the CDR3 is TGTGCCCGGTCGACAGGGGGTAGAGGGCCCCTCCACTTT. This encodes CARSTGGRGPLHF.

V and J are TRBV28 and TRBJ1-2; no definite D call. The CDR3 loop spans 10 amino acids. Trimming cost V 5 bases and J 5 bases, with 3 bases left between them. The germline V gene encodes CDR1 MDHEN and CDR2 SYDVKM. The CDR3 loop reads CASSRYGYTF. The CDR3 DNA reads as TGTGCCAGCAGTCGATATGGCTACACCTTC.

This chain connects TRBV19 to TRBJ2-3, with 10 bases that match TRBD2. The CDR3 loop spans 17 amino acids. Germline assignment: CDR1 LNHDA and CDR2 SQIVND (reference sequence). J lost 0 bases, V lost 6 bases, and 9 bases had no gene match. Written as DNA, the CDR3 is TGTGCCAGTAGGGAGCGGGGGGGCCAGACTAGCACAGATACGCAGTATTTT. This sequence encodes CASRERGGQTSTDTQYF.

V gene TRBV6-5 combines with J gene TRBJ1-2; D call uncertain. Trimming took 5 bases from V and 4 from J, leaving 8 bases between them. From germline, CDR1 is MNHEY and CDR2 SVGAGI. The CDR3 is 12 amino acids. The CDR3 here is CASSNIGYGYTF. The CDR3 DNA reads as TGTGCCAGCAGTAACATCGGCTATGGCTACACCTTC.

The rearrangement uses TRBV11-2 and TRBJ2-5; 7 nucleotides match TRBD1. Germline assignment: CDR1 SGHAT and CDR2 FQNNGV. J lost 3 bases, V lost 6 bases, and 7 bases had no gene match. CDR3 length equals 14 residues. In DNA form, the CDR3 reads TGTGCCAGCAGTCGAGGGACAGTAAAAGAGACCCAGTACTTC. Translated: CASSRGTVKETQYF.

The chain combines TRBV28 with TRBJ1-1; maybe TRBD1 (6 bases). The CDR3 runs 15 residues. The V end was cut by 3 bases, the J end by 3 bases, with 14 bases between. Germline CDR1 reads MDHEN; CDR2 reads SYDVKM. The CDR3: CASSLGGGSDTEAFF. The CDR3 nucleotides read TGTGCCAGCAGTTTGGGAGGGGGGTCGGACACTGAAGCTTTCTTT.

V gene TRBV6-5 combines with J gene TRBJ2-7; TRBD1 might be the D (6 bases). Germline assignment: CDR1 MNHEY and CDR2 SVGAGI. V was cut by 5 bases and J by 2 bases, with 13 bases left in between. There are 14 residues in the CDR3. This chain's CDR3 is CASSPGTWAYEQYF. CDR3 coding DNA: TGTGCCAGCAGTCCCGGGACATGGGCCTACGAGCAGTACTTC.

The gene calls are TRBV24-1 and TRBJ2-3, with 8 positions matching TRBD1. Trimming cost V 4 bases and J 3 bases; bases outside gene matches: 11. CDR3 length: 17 amino acids. CDR1 KGHDR and CDR2 SFDVKD come from the germline V gene. The CDR3 here is CATSDPRQGWGTDTQYF. The DNA of the CDR3 is TGTGCCACCAGTGACCCTAGACAGGGGTGGGGTACAGATACGCAGTATTTT.

This clone was seen a single time. This chain joins TRBV3-1 (or the pseudogene TRBV3-2) and TRBJ2-7; tentatively, D is TRBD1 (5 bases). The germline V gene encodes CDR1 LGHDT and CDR2 YNNKEL (reference sequence). V was cut by 1 base and J by 6 bases, with 16 bases left in between. There are 15 residues in the CDR3. The CDR3 nucleotides read TGTGCCAGCAGCCAAGGACGACAGTACCCACCCGAGCAGTACTTC. It codes for CASSQGRQYPPEQYF.

This chain links TRBV19 with TRBJ2-1; maybe TRBD2 (6 bases). V was pared by 4 bases and J by 3 bases, with 13 bases between. Germline assignment: CDR1 LNHDA and CDR2 SQIVND (reference sequence). This CDR3 is 15 amino acids long. The CDR3 DNA reads TGTGCCAGTAGTAAAGATGGGGGGATCTACAATGAGCAGTTCTTC. As protein: CASSKDGGIYNEQFF. The full variable domain, its missing parts supplied by reference TRBV19 and TRBJ2-1, is DGGITQSPKYLFRKEGQNVTLSCEQNLNHDAMYWYRQDPGQGLRLIYYSQIVNDFQKGDIAEGYSVSREKKESFPLTVTSAQKNPTAFYLCASSKDGGIYNEQFFGPGTRLTVL.

The chain joins TRBV9 to TRBJ2-7, with 9 bases fitting TRBD1. Trimming took 4 bases from V and 5 from J; bases not matched to a gene: 10. Germline lookup yields CDR1 SGDLS and CDR2 YYNGEE. The CDR3 sequence is 15 residues long. The DNA of the CDR3 is TGTGCCAGCAGCCGGCCGGGACAGGGCGTACACGAGCAGTACTTC. Protein: CASSRPGQGVHEQYF.

The chain has TRBV7-9 and TRBJ2-3, with 11 positions matching TRBD1. The CDR3 sequence is 15 residues long. Germline lookup yields CDR1 SEHNR and CDR2 FQNEAQ (reference sequence). The ends lost 5 bases at V and 5 bases at J; junction bases unmatched: 6. CDR3 protein: CASSPGTGGLDTQYF. The CDR3 nucleotides read TGTGCCAGCAGCCCCGGGACAGGGGGGTTAGATACGCAGTATTTT.